The 26 T cell receptor beta chains given below trace back to one sample, sequenced in a study of blood T cells in healthy people across ages. The second PCR ran about 6 to 11 cycles with a sample-barcoded 5' primer and J-beta primers. TCRdb processed the 5' RACE reads anew with MiXCR; each CDR3 protein has one entry. Of around 1,800,000 distinct CDR3 sequences in the sample, approximately 40% are singletons; the top ten hold 20% to 25%. Sequenced: blood. The source is a human donor in good health.

The chain combines TRBV3-1 with TRBJ2-3, with D perhaps matching TRBD2 (5 bases). The V and J ends lost 5 bases and 8 bases respectively, with 14 bases between them. Germline V gene lookup returns CDR1 LGHDT and CDR2 YNNKEL (reference sequence). This CDR3 has 13 residues. The CDR3 DNA reads as TGTGCCAGCAGCTTTCAGCTAGCCAGTACGCAGTATTTT. It is translated as CASSFQLASTQYF.

V is TRBV7-9 and J is TRBJ1-2; no clear D gene. V shed 3 bases and J shed 0 bases, with 8 bases lying between them. The V gene's germline CDR1 is SEHNR and CDR2 FQNEAQ (reference sequence). This CDR3 spans 14 amino acids. This chain's CDR3 is CASSLSITNYGYTF. In nucleotides, the CDR3 is TGTGCCAGCAGCTTGAGTATAACTAACTATGGCTACACCTTC.

This clonotype came up once. The chain is built from TRBV4-2 and TRBJ1-2; possibly TRBD1 for D (5 bases). V lost 5 bases to trimming and J lost 6 bases, with 19 bases between them. CDR3 length: 15 residues. CDR1 LGHNA and CDR2 YNFKEQ come from the germline V gene. The CDR3 spells CASSITGTGEDGYTF. The CDR3 bases are TGTGCCAGCAGCATCACCGGGACTGGGGAGGATGGCTACACCTTC.

V gene TRBV7-6 combines with J gene TRBJ2-1; D unclear. The CDR3 is 16 amino acids. In germline, CDR1 is SGHVS, CDR2 FNYEAQ. The germline V and J ends were trimmed by 2 bases and 7 bases, with 18 bases remaining between them. CDR3 sequence reads: CASSLLRQQSTNEQFF. CDR3 nucleotide sequence: TGTGCCAGCAGCTTATTAAGGCAGCAAAGCACAAATGAGCAGTTCTTC.

The V gene is TRBV23-1, the J gene TRBJ1-5; D is uncertain. TRBV23-1 is assigned to the ORF class and has an uncertain function. The ends were cut back, 0 bases at V and 0 bases at J, with 21 bases in the middle. The CDR3 has 20 amino acids. The CDR3 nucleotides are TGCGCCAGCAGTCAATCTTCCCCATGGGCAGGTCCTACTAGCAATCAGCCCCAGCATTTT. Its translation: CASSQSSPWAGPTSNQPQHF.

This clonotype was picked up one time. This chain links TRBV29-1 with TRBJ2-1, with a weak D call TRBD1 (5 bases). CDR1 is SQVTM and CDR2 is ANQGSEA in the germline V gene. V dropped 2 bases and J dropped 2 bases, with 16 bases sitting between them. This CDR3 contains 16 residues. The CDR3 region is CSVERLQGDPYNEQFF. The DNA for the CDR3 is TGCAGCGTTGAAAGGTTGCAGGGTGACCCCTACAATGAGCAGTTCTTC.

The table lists this clonotype with a few counts. The V call is TRBV12-3 or TRBV12-4, the J call TRBJ2-7, with D possibly TRBD1 on 6 matching bases. V lost 5 bases, J lost 3 bases, and 14 bases lay in between. The CDR3 is 14 amino acids. CDR3 DNA sequence: TGTGCCAGCAGTAGGGACACGTCTCACTACGAGCAGTACTTC. Translation gives CASSRDTSHYEQYF.

V gene TRBV5-6 combines with J gene TRBJ2-4; 7 bases are shared with TRBD1. The better agreement between TRBJ2-7 and the DNA end casts doubt on the J call. The CDR3 consists of 12 residues. The germline V gene encodes CDR1 SGHDT and CDR2 YYEEEE. The CDR3 region has the DNA TGTGCCAGCAGGAGACAGGGTACCGAGCAGTACTTC. It codes for CASRRQGTEQYF.

This clonotype occurred a few times. The V gene is TRBV12-3 or TRBV12-4, the J gene TRBJ2-5; 10 nucleotides agree with TRBD2. There are 15 residues in the CDR3. V was clipped by 5 bases and J by 5 bases; unmatched bases: 8. CDR3 region: CASSPRTSGLETQYF. CDR3 DNA: TGTGCCAGCAGTCCCAGGACTAGCGGTCTGGAGACCCAGTACTTC.

At least ten counts were recorded for this clonotype. The rearrangement uses TRBV7-3 and TRBJ1-2; 10 nucleotides line up with TRBD1. This CDR3 is 14 amino acids long. The J segment lost 6 bases and the V segment lost 5 bases, leaving 6 bases of the junction unmatched. Germline V gives CDR1 SGHTA, CDR2 FQGTGA. This CDR3 reads CASSPGQGTDGYTF. The CDR3 nucleotides are TGTGCCAGCAGCCCGGGACAGGGGACGGATGGCTACACCTTC.

V is TRBV24-1 and J is TRBJ2-1; 8 bases align to TRBD2. CDR1 is KGHDR and CDR2 is SFDVKD in the germline V gene. With 4 bases clipped from V and 4 bases from J, the junction kept 8 bases outside the gene matches. This CDR3 has 16 amino acids. The CDR3 sequence is CATSEPPAGAYNEQFF. DNA for the CDR3: TGTGCCACCAGTGAACCTCCAGCGGGGGCTTACAATGAGCAGTTCTTC.

Comments on this clonotype: The junction departs from the called germline gene at one end, perhaps through a read error. The chain is built from TRBV30 and TRBJ2-7, with 7 bases that match TRBD2. Germline CDR1 reads GTSNPN; CDR2 reads SVGIG (reference sequence). The CDR3 totals 14 residues. Written as DNA, the CDR3 is TGTACCTGGAGTGGGAGGGCAAACCGCTACGAGCAGTACTTC. It specifies CTWSGRANRYEQYF.

The table lists this clonotype with a few counts. The chain couples TRBV4-3 to TRBJ1-4; D is undetermined. The V gene's germline CDR1 is LGHNA and CDR2 YSLEER. This CDR3 region has 18 residues. Trimming took 7 bases from V and 7 from J, leaving 28 bases between them. The CDR3 DNA is TGCGCCAGCAACATACAAGAGCCGAACCCCGAGGTACCTGAAAAACTGTTTTTT. Translation gives CASNIQEPNPEVPEKLFF.

This clonotype came up many times. The rearrangement joins TRBV6-2 or TRBV6-3 to TRBJ2-5; 9 bases match TRBD2. Trimming at V came to 2 bases and at J to 5 bases, leaving 0 bases not matched to a gene. The CDR3 length is 13 residues. Germline V gene lookup returns CDR1 MNHEY and CDR2 SVGEGT. The CDR3 DNA reads TGTGCCAGCAGTTACACTAGCGGGGAGACCCAGTACTTC. This encodes CASSYTSGETQYF.

Worth noting for this clonotype: The junction departs from germline at one end; a sequencing error may be responsible. The chain employs TRBV18 and TRBJ1-2; a possible D gene is TRBD1 (5 bases). Per germline, CDR1 KGHSH and CDR2 LQKENI. This CDR3 has 15 residues. CDR3 in DNA: TGTGCCAGCTCTAATTATGGAGACAGCAACTATGGCCACACCTTC. Protein: CASSNYGDSNYGHTF.

In regard to this clonotype: At one end the junction does not follow the germline gene, possibly because of a read error. The chain carries TRBV6-5 and TRBJ1-2, with a weak D call TRBD1 (5 bases). Germline CDR1 MNHEY, CDR2 SVGAGI. The CDR3 covers 15 residues. CDR3: CAGSYSGPRGFGYTF. CDR3 nucleotides: TGTGCCGGCAGTTATTCGGGGCCCCGGGGTTTTGGCTACACCTTC.

Here the CDR3 DNA reads TGTGCCAGCGGTGGACAGGGGGCGCGGTGGGGCTACACCTTC. Residues: CASGGQGARWGYTF. The chain combines TRBV28 with TRBJ1-2; TRBD1 agrees at 11 bases. Trimming cost V 8 bases and J 8 bases; bases outside gene matches: 10. Looked up from germline, CDR1 is MDHEN and CDR2 is SYDVKM. The CDR3 covers 14 residues.

This clonotype was seen a handful of times. This chain joins TRBV28 and TRBJ2-5; D is possibly TRBD2 (6 bases). The CDR3 sequence is 20 residues long. V gave up 1 base and J gave up 2 bases, with 26 bases separating them. Germline assignment: CDR1 MDHEN and CDR2 SYDVKM. The CDR3 sequence: CASSLFPVGTKEGPQETQYF. The CDR3 coding sequence is TGTGCCAGCAGTTTATTTCCCGTCGGTACTAAGGAGGGCCCACAAGAGACCCAGTACTTC.

The sample holds a few counts of this clonotype. The chain uses TRBV6-6 and TRBJ2-3; 8 positions match TRBD1. The trim removed 6 bases at V and 5 bases at J, leaving 10 bases unmatched. The CDR3 is made up of 15 amino acids. Germline V gene data show CDR1 as MNHNY and CDR2 as SVGAGI (reference sequence). The CDR3 bases are TGTGCCAGCAGACTAACCGGACAGGGACTAGATACGCAGTATTTT. It translates to CASRLTGQGLDTQYF.

This clonotype occurred a few times. The rearrangement links TRBV7-7 to TRBJ2-5; perhaps TRBD2 as D (7 bases). The V gene lost 2 bases and the J gene lost 7 bases, with 20 bases spanning the gap. This CDR3 has 16 amino acids. The germline V gene encodes CDR1 SSHAT and CDR2 FNYEAQ (reference sequence). Written as DNA, the CDR3 is TGTGCCAGCAGCTTATTAATGAACGGGGGGCCGAGGACCCAGTACTTC. Translating it yields CASSLLMNGGPRTQYF.

This clonotype was counted only a few times. The chain couples TRBV27 to TRBJ1-5, with 7 bases matching TRBD1. The CDR3 totals 16 residues. Germline V CDR1 and CDR2: MNHEY, SMNVEV (reference sequence). The trim removed 5 bases at V and 3 bases at J, leaving 10 bases unmatched. CDR3: CASSPSQGETNQPQHF. The CDR3 bases are TGTGCCAGCAGTCCCTCCCAGGGGGAGACCAATCAGCCCCAGCATTTT.

The chain employs TRBV7-2 and TRBJ1-5; maybe TRBD1 (6 bases). Deletions cut 1 base from V and 4 bases from J, with 14 bases between. Germline V CDR1 and CDR2: SGHTA, FQGNSA. This CDR3 contains 16 residues. DNA of the CDR3: TGTGCCAGCAGCTTAGTGGGTGGACAGACGAATCAGCCCCAGCATTTT. It yields the protein CASSLVGGQTNQPQHF.

This clonotype turned up a few times. The chain employs TRBV28 and TRBJ2-5, with D unresolved. Trimming removed 7 bases at V and 1 base at J, with 7 bases between. CDR3 length equals 12 residues. Germline lookup yields CDR1 MDHEN and CDR2 SYDVKM. The CDR3 protein is CASKLSQETQYF. CDR3 nucleotides: TGTGCCAGCAAGCTCAGCCAAGAGACCCAGTACTTC.

This chain joins TRBV20-1 and TRBJ2-3; D unclear. The CDR3 extends over 16 amino acids. Germline CDR1 DFQATT, CDR2 SNEGSKA (reference sequence). V was shortened by 3 bases and J by 3 bases, with 19 bases between the two germline ends. This CDR3 reads CSASGERVSRTDTQYF. CDR3 sequence (DNA): TGCAGTGCTAGCGGAGAGAGAGTCAGTAGAACAGATACGCAGTATTTT.

This clonotype has only a few counts. The V call is TRBV20-1, the J call TRBJ2-4, with TRBD2 identical over 7 bases. The germline V gene has CDR1 DFQATT and CDR2 SNEGSKA (reference sequence). V lost 1 base and J lost 6; bases outside the gene matches: 9. This CDR3 contains 15 residues. The CDR3 nucleotides are TGCAGTGCTAGAGTTTTTTCAGGGAGGGCAAACATTCAGTACTTC. Translating it yields CSARVFSGRANIQYF.

This clonotype occurred a few times. The V call is TRBV20-1, the J call TRBJ1-4; 10 nucleotides agree with TRBD1. J gave up 1 base and V 6 bases, and 5 bases lay outside the gene matches. Germline V lookup: CDR1 DFQATT, CDR2 SNEGSKA (reference sequence). The CDR3 has 15 residues. Written as DNA, the CDR3 is TGCAGTGCCACTGGGGACAGGGGAACTAATGAAAAACTGTTTTTT. Translated: CSATGDRGTNEKLFF.